This T cell receptor (beta chain) was captured by sequencing in a study of blood T cells in healthy people across ages. Next came a second PCR, run for about 6 to 11 cycles, which used a sample-barcoded 5' primer along with a J-beta primer mix. All cDNA molecules were each tagged by a template-switch adaptor with 12 random nucleotides. In TCRdb, the 5' RACE reads were re-called with MiXCR into one record per CDR3 protein. Of roughly 800,000 distinct CDR3 sequences in the sample, roughly 60% were seen once. Study-wide findings and caveats: Per million T cells, TCR beta diversity dropped about linearly as age rose. PBMCs were not sorted, which prevented a conclusive comparison of naive versus antigen-experienced cells.

V dropped 7 bases and J dropped 8 bases, with 17 bases sitting between them. This CDR3 region has 12 residues. CDR1 and CDR2 from the germline V gene are DFQATT and SNEGSKA (reference sequence). Points on this clonotype: Its antigen is still unknown.

This chain connects TRBV20-1 to TRBJ1-1, with D possibly matching TRBD1 (5 bases). This sequence originates from a man aged 25-40 years in good health. Sequencing was done on a sample of blood. This CDR3 reads CSGSDSRTEAFF. For the CDR3, the DNA is TGCAGTGGATCCGACAGCCGGACCGAAGCTTTCTTT.